This note documents a single T cell receptor (beta chain) sequence. The data were obtained in a study of immune evolution from preneoplasia to lung adenocarcinoma. Profiled with immunoSEQ multiplex PCR; TCRdb holds only in-frame clones, not every one. Found here are about 10,000 clones, approximately 78% of them singletons; the top ten hold 4% to 5.5%. Sequenced sample: FFPE minimally invasive lung adenocarcinoma tissue. This TCR derives from a person between 70 and 80 years old with lung adenocarcinoma.

The CDR3 coding sequence is TGTGCCAGCAGTCGACAGAACACCGGGGAGCTGTTTTTT. It translates to CASSRQNTGELFF. The chain couples TRBV6-5 to TRBJ2-2; no firm D call. Germline loops: CDR1 MNHEY, CDR2 SVGAGI. Trimming removed 5 bases at V and 1 base at J, with 5 bases between. The CDR3 runs to 13 residues.